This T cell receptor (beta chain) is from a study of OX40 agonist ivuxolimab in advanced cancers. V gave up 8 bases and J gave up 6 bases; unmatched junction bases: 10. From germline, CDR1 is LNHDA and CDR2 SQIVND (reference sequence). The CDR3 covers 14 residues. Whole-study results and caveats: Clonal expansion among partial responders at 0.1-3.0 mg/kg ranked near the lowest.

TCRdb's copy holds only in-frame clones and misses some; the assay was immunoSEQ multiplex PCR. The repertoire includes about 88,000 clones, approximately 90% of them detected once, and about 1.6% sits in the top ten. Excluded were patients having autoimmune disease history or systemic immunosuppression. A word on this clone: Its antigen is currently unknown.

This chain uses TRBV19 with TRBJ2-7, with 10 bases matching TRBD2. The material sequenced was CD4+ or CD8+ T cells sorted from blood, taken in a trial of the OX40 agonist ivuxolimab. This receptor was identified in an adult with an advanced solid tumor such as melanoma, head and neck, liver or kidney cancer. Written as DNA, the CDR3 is TGTGCCAGTGCAAGCGGGGGGGCATCGAGCGAGCAGTACTTC. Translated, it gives CASASGGASSEQYF.